One and the same sample provided the 14 T cell receptor beta chains below, sequenced in a study of control samples from healthy donors and cancer patients. Only in-frame clones appear in the TCRdb table, and some are missing; sequencing was by immunoSEQ multiplex PCR. This repertoire shows 110,000 or so clones, around nine tenths found once; its top ten account for about 12%. Sequenced material: blood. The receptors were gathered from a man aged 30-40 years in good health.

V usage is TRBV5-1 and J usage is TRBJ2-7, with 8 bases identical to TRBD1. The CDR3 extends over 16 amino acids. Germline values: CDR1 SGHRS, CDR2 YFSETQ. Trimming took 0 bases from V and 3 from J; bases not matched to a gene: 8. The CDR3 DNA is TGCGCCAGCAGCTTGGTGACAGGGGATTCTCTCTACGAGCAGTACTTC. It yields the protein CASSLVTGDSLYEQYF.

The rearrangement links TRBV5-1 to TRBJ1-3; no definite D call. Germline assignment: CDR1 SGHRS and CDR2 YFSETQ. This CDR3 is 14 amino acids long. V lost 8 bases and J lost 0, with 12 bases in between. DNA for the CDR3: TGCGCCAGTACCGACGGGAGCTCTGGAAACACCATATATTTT. This gives the protein CASTDGSSGNTIYF.

The rearrangement links TRBV27 to TRBJ2-1; 11 bases line up with TRBD1. The trim removed 2 bases at V and 7 bases at J, leaving 4 bases unmatched. Germline CDR1 reads MNHEY; CDR2 reads SMNVEV (reference sequence). CDR3 length: 15 amino acids. The CDR3, as DNA: TGTGCCAGCAGTTTAGGACAGGGGGCGAGGAATGAGCAGTTCTTC. Translation: CASSLGQGARNEQFF.

The CDR3 loop reads CASSRNTGSEKLFF. CDR3 sequence (DNA): TGTGCCAGCAGCCGAAATACAGGGTCGGAAAAACTGTTTTTT. The chain recombines TRBV7-8 with TRBJ1-4, with D maybe TRBD1 (6 bases). Germline-derived CDR1 and CDR2 are SGHVS and FQNEAQ. The CDR3 totals 14 residues. V lost 5 bases and J lost 8, with 15 bases in between. Full variable domain (rest looked up from reference TRBV7-8 and TRBJ1-4): GAGVSQSPRYKVAKRGQDVALRCDPISGHVSLFWYQQALGQGPEFLTYFQNEAQLDKSGLPSDRFFAERPEGSVSTLKIQRTQQEDSAVYLCASSRNTGSEKLFFGSGTQLSVL.

The chain employs TRBV6-5 and TRBJ1-4, with 9 bases that match TRBD1. J was trimmed by 8 bases and V by 10 bases; bases with no gene match: 11. This CDR3 is 14 amino acids long. Germline CDR1 and CDR2: MNHEY and SVGAGI. The CDR3 coding sequence is TGTGCCACTCTGATGGGACAGGGTGGGGAAAAACTGTTTTTT. Its translation: CATLMGQGGEKLFF.

CDR3 sequence reads: CASSVEANTEAFF. CDR3 nucleotide sequence: TGTGCCAGCAGCGTAGAGGCGAACACTGAAGCTTTCTTT. The chain has TRBV9 and TRBJ1-1; D gene unclear. From germline, CDR1 is SGDLS and CDR2 YYNGEE. Trimming pared 0 bases from V and 1 base from J, leaving 4 bases between. The CDR3 runs to 13 residues.

There are a few counts of this clone. This chain connects TRBV29-1 to TRBJ1-1, with 8 bases lining up with TRBD1. The CDR3 is 13 residues long. Germline loops: CDR1 SQVTM, CDR2 ANQGSEA. V gave up 4 bases and J gave up 5 bases; unmatched junction bases: 6. The CDR3 DNA is TGCAGCGTTGTCTCGACAGGGGATACTGAAGCTTTCTTT. This translates into CSVVSTGDTEAFF.

The chain links TRBV7-2 to TRBJ1-2; 10 bases are a match to TRBD1. The CDR3 contains 17 residues. V dropped 5 bases and J dropped 2; count of bases not matched to a gene: 11. Germline CDR1 reads SGHTA; CDR2 reads FQGNSA. CDR3 bases: TGTGCCAGCAGCCCATATAGTCCGGGACAGGGGAACTATGGCTACACCTTC. The encoded protein is CASSPYSPGQGNYGYTF.

This chain uses TRBV5-1 with TRBJ2-2, with 8 bases aligning to TRBD2. There are 16 residues in the CDR3. Trimming took 5 bases from V and 5 from J; bases not matched to a gene: 11. Germline loops: CDR1 SGHRS, CDR2 YFSETQ. Here the CDR3 reads CASSSGLGFLTGELFF. The CDR3 nucleotides are TGCGCCAGCAGTTCGGGACTAGGATTTCTGACCGGGGAGCTGTTTTTT.

V is TRBV12-5 and J is TRBJ2-2; D is ambiguous. The CDR3 sequence is 15 residues long. Per the germline V gene, CDR1 is LGHNT and CDR2 is FRNRAP. The ends were cut back, 3 bases at V and 4 bases at J, with 12 bases in the middle. This chain's CDR3 is CASGLRRPSTGELFF. CDR3 in DNA: TGTGCTAGTGGTTTAAGACGCCCAAGCACCGGGGAGCTGTTTTTT.

This clone came up once. This rearrangement joins TRBV29-1 to TRBJ2-2, with D unclear. Trimming left V 6 bases short and J 5 bases short, with 10 bases between. The CDR3 sequence is 12 residues long. Germline V CDR1 and CDR2: SQVTM, ANQGSEA. The CDR3, as DNA: TGCAGCGTCCTACACAGAACCGGGGAGCTGTTTTTT. It yields the protein CSVLHRTGELFF.

This clone was picked up one time. The chain uses TRBV6-5 and TRBJ1-2, with D perhaps TRBD1 (5 bases). This CDR3 contains 14 residues. Germline lookup yields CDR1 MNHEY and CDR2 SVGAGI. Between the trimmed V and J ends, which lost 5 bases and 4 bases, there was a span of 14 bases. The CDR3 nucleotides read TGTGCCAGCAGTAGGGACGCCGGTTCCTATGGCTACACCTTC. Its protein is CASSRDAGSYGYTF.

There are a few counts of this clone. This chain joins TRBV23-1 and TRBJ1-1, with D uncertain. TRBV23-1 is annotated as an ORF whose role is uncertain. The CDR3 totals 14 residues. V lost 6 bases and J lost 1, with 12 bases in between. DNA of the CDR3: TGCGCCAGCAGCCCGATGGAAAAGAACACTGAAGCTTTCTTT. It codes for CASSPMEKNTEAFF.

The chain joins TRBV24-1 to TRBJ2-1; 11 positions match TRBD2. The germline CDR1 and CDR2 sequences are KGHDR and SFDVKD. After removal of 3 bases from V and 2 bases from J, the junction contained 2 bases not matched to a gene. The CDR3 is 16 residues long. The CDR3 DNA sequence: TGTGCCACCAGTGATAATAGCGGGGGGGCCTACAATGAGCAGTTCTTC. It codes for CATSDNSGGAYNEQFF.